This TCR beta chain originates from a study of T cell responses to AZD1222 COVID-19 vaccine. Points from the study as a whole: Repertoires were obtained only post-peak T cell response. Clonal diversity was possibly underestimated, and the donors were mostly white British, with more females.

Researchers grouped second doses given at about 4 or about 12 weeks into one pool. Clones were read by immunoSEQ multiplex PCR, and TCRdb kept only the in-frame ones, dropping some. This table has roughly 120,000 clones, around 90% appearing once. Comments on this clone: Its antigen remains unidentified.

The sequence derives from an adult who received the AZD1222 COVID-19 vaccine. The starting material was peripheral blood, obtained 28 days after the second AZD1222 dose.

The DNA of the CDR3 is TGCGCCAGCAGCCAATGGACAGGGGGGACCACTCGGGGGAATGAGCAGTTCTTC. It specifies CASSQWTGGTTRGNEQFF. V and J are TRBV4-1 and TRBJ2-1; 10 positions match TRBD1. The CDR3 has 18 residues. Germline V CDR1 and CDR2: MGHRA, YSYEKL. The V segment lost 2 bases and the J segment 7 bases; nucleotides outside the gene matches: 14.